This T cell receptor (beta chain) is from a study of T cells in Graves' hyperthyroidism and ophthalmopathy. Germline V gives CDR1 SGHRS, CDR2 YFSETQ. The length of the CDR3 is 16 residues. J gave up 4 bases and V 3 bases, and 9 bases lay outside the gene matches. RNA transcripts were the template for amplifying TCR beta CDR3 regions. The HTBI primer set was used in a first-round RT-PCR of the TCR CDR3. MiXCR, applied by TCRdb to the multiplex PCR reads, yields one record per CDR3 protein. The sample lists about 340,000 distinct CDR3 sequences, approximately 18% occurring once. The V and J genes are TRBV5-1 and TRBJ2-2; 7 bases align to TRBD1. Sample: blood. The sequence derives from a woman between 45 and 60 years old with Graves' hyperthyroidism. CDR3 coding DNA: TGCGCCAGCAGCTCCCCGGGACAGATGGCCACCGGGGAGCTGTTTTTT. Its translation: CASSSPGQMATGELFF.